This TCR beta chain was captured by sequencing in a study of blood T cell repertoires in COVID-19. Study at large: Specimens from acute and convalescent COVID-19 originated in the United States, Italy and Spain. PBMCs, B-cell-depleted T cells, or T cells were the source of the cDNA or gDNA that made up the material.

V dropped 1 base and J dropped 8; count of bases not matched to a gene: 3. CDR1 SGHDT and CDR2 YYEEEE come from the germline V gene. This CDR3 comprises 15 residues. Under the authors' procedure: Researchers report that nucleated cell counts were estimated from reference gene primer amplification. TCRdb keeps only in-frame clones here, not all; method: immunoSEQ multiplex PCR. V, J and clone size were drawn from that table, and D and trimming were deduced from the DNA. The sample yields about 50,000 clones, roughly 88% seen once. The receptor was isolated from a human donor with active COVID-19. The donor label of this sample is uncertain. Sequenced material: peripheral blood. The chain combines TRBV5-6 with TRBJ2-1; 13 nucleotides match TRBD2. The CDR3 is CASSLTSGGADEQFF. Written as DNA, the CDR3 is TGTGCCAGCAGCTTGACTAGCGGGGGGGCCGATGAGCAGTTCTTC.